The TCR beta chain described here comes from a study of blood T cells in healthy people across ages (dated by TCRdb to 2014 to 2015). Broadly, across the study: In model experiments, template switching captured about one uniquely barcoded TCR beta cDNA molecule for every two T cells. Using deep sequencing normalized with unique cDNA molecular identifiers, the study measured how TCR beta repertoire diversity changes with age. Four age groups were formed from the donors: young (average 16 years), middle-aged (approximately 42), aged (roughly 59) and long-lived (roughly 81). To avoid experimental bias, donors of different ages were distributed randomly across sequencing lanes. The study analyzed two additional independent replicas of 1 million unique cDNA reads from the same blood draw for two donors, one aged 18 to 29 and one aged 80 or older.

Notes on this clonotype: No antigen is known for it. No base quality information exists; no much larger clone differs at one position.

Spanning cysteine to phenylalanine, the CDR3 consists of 13 amino acids. Solely the CDR3 DNA is kept, with 39 bases framed from the first base. V drops 2 bases and J drops 4 bases, leaving 9 bases in between. Based on the germline V gene (reference sequence), the CDR1 and CDR2 sequences are DFQATT and SNEGSKA. Overall results and qualifications from the work: Compared with the aged group, more naive CD4+ T cells, fewer expanded clones and increased TCR diversity were shown by the long-lived group, suggesting age selection. Estimates of total diversity from one million sequenced T cells were regarded as lower bounds and underestimates. Because profiling used bulk unsorted PBMCs, naive and antigen-experienced compartments could not be compared conclusively. As age increased, observed TCR beta diversity per million T cells dropped in a roughly linear way, and a significant reduction was already evident by age around 41. The percentage of naive T cells measured by flow cytometry correlated strongly with observed TCR beta diversity. Because donor CMV infection status was unknown, age-related changes in expanded clonotypes were potentially confounded.

To prepare the library, 5' RACE was applied. For sequencing, an Illumina HiSeq 2500 was employed. A second roughly 7 to 11 cycle PCR used a sample-barcoded 5' primer and a J-beta primer mix. Each TCR beta cDNA molecule received a unique molecular identifier from a template-switch 5' adaptor carrying 12 random nucleotides. At least 2.5 million CDR3-containing paired-end reads were obtained from each sample. First-strand cDNA synthesis was performed from all RNA using the Mint cDNA synthesis kit, with priming by a TRBC-specific oligonucleotide. All cDNA was treated with uracil-DNA glycosylase and then went through a first 18-cycle PCR with the universal primers M1SS and BC2_uni_R. In the source study's methods: Each sample was normalized by randomly selecting 1 million high-quality reads, each carrying a distinct molecular identifier. Reads with shared molecular identifiers were discarded instead of being binned into consensus sequences. CDR3 identification, clonotype clustering and error correction used MiTCR with a Q25 quality threshold and the strictest error-elimination algorithm. Lower-bound total TCR beta diversity was estimated with a nonparametric unseen species model using Euler transformation. Through fastp at Q25 and MiXCR, TCRdb rebuilt clones from the public reads, retaining in-frame beta chains. Entries are consolidated by CDR3 protein sequence, retaining the most common genes and DNA. The V and J calls come from TCRdb's annotation, not from the publication. The sample profile shows under 750,000 distinct CDR3 sequences; around 48% of them were found once. Around 25% of the sample is held by the ten biggest clonotypes.

Systemically healthy Caucasian individuals from Russia, around 39 in total and aged about 6 to 100 years, were included as donors. Each donor gave 8 to 10 milliliters of peripheral blood, drawn into EDTA-treated Vacutainer tubes. Ficoll-Paque density-gradient centrifugation was used to isolate PBMCs, with at least 6 million obtained per sample. Trizol reagent was used to extract total RNA from the PBMCs, yielding at least 5 micrograms per sample. Naive CD45RAhigh/CD27high T cell percentages were measured by flow cytometry on a PBMC aliquot from every donor. The chain uses TRBV20-1 and TRBJ2-1; the D gene is not confidently resolved. This receptor was taken from an elderly man in good health. Sequencing input: blood. Read as DNA, the sequence is TGCAGTGCTAGATCCGGCCGATACAATGAGCAGTTCTTC. It translates to CSARSGRYNEQFF.